These 27 T cell receptor beta chains originate from one sample sequenced in a study of T cell responses to AZD1222 COVID-19 vaccine. Using immunoSEQ multiplex PCR, the repertoire was profiled, and TCRdb retains in-frame clones only, with some absent. The data contain 140,000 to 150,000 clones, 88% of them singletons. This specimen was peripheral blood, taken 28 days after the second dose of the MenACWY control vaccine. These TCRs come from an adult who received the MenACWY meningococcal vaccine as a control.

J is TRBJ2-1 and V is TRBV7-8; D may correspond to TRBD1 or TRBD2 (5 bases each). Trimming shortened V by 6 bases and J by 3 bases, and 12 bases separated the two germline ends. CDR3 size: 14 residues. Germline CDR1 SGHVS, CDR2 FQNEAQ. As DNA, the CDR3 is TGTGCCAGCAGGAGGGGAACGGACTACAATGAGCAGTTCTTC. It yields the protein CASRRGTDYNEQFF. Full variable domain (missing parts from reference TRBV7-8 and TRBJ2-1): GAGVSQSPRYKVAKRGQDVALRCDPISGHVSLFWYQQALGQGPEFLTYFQNEAQLDKSGLPSDRFFAERPEGSVSTLKIQRTQQEDSAVYLCASRRGTDYNEQFFGPGTRLTVL.

This chain joins TRBV7-2 and TRBJ2-1; 11 nucleotides align to TRBD1. CDR3 size: 15 residues. The V and J ends lost 6 bases and 4 bases, in that order; junction bases with no gene match: 5. Germline V gene data show CDR1 as SGHTA and CDR2 as FQGNSA. CDR3: CASREDRGPYNEQFF. CDR3 in DNA: TGTGCCAGCAGGGAGGACAGGGGGCCATACAATGAGCAGTTCTTC. The whole variable domain, filled in from reference TRBV7-2 and TRBJ2-1, reads GAGVSQSPSNKVTEKGKDVELRCDPISGHTALYWYRQSLGQGLEFLIYFQGNSAPDKSGLPSDRFSAERTGGSVSTLTIQRTQQEDSAVYLCASREDRGPYNEQFFGPGTRLTVL.

The chain has TRBV7-3 and TRBJ2-1; 7 bases align to TRBD2. CDR3 length equals 12 residues. Germline V lookup: CDR1 SGHTA, CDR2 FQGTGA. V trimming: 5 bases; J trimming: 9 bases; junction bases outside the gene matches: 4. The CDR3, as DNA: TGTGCCAGCAGCCCGGGGGGTACTGAGCAGTTCTTC. It is translated as CASSPGGTEQFF.

The chain uses TRBV7-3 and TRBJ2-3, with D unresolved. The CDR3 is 16 amino acids. Germline lookup yields CDR1 SGHTA and CDR2 FQGTGA. V lost 4 bases and J lost 0, with 14 bases in between. The CDR3 DNA follows: TGTGCCAGCAGCTCCGCCTCGACACCGAGCACAGATACGCAGTATTTT. Its translation is CASSSASTPSTDTQYF. Filled out from reference TRBV7-3 and TRBJ2-3, the complete variable domain reads GAGVSQTPSNKVTEKGKYVELRCDPISGHTALYWYRQSLGQGPEFLIYFQGTGAADDSGLPNDRFFAVRPEGSVSTLKIQRTERGDSAVYLCASSSASTPSTDTQYFGPGTRLTVL.

The chain is built from TRBV9 and TRBJ1-4; D is unclear. CDR3 length equals 15 residues. CDR1 and CDR2 (germline): SGDLS, YYNGEE. V lost 0 bases and J 8 bases, leaving 14 bases between the germline ends. The DNA of the CDR3 is TGTGCCAGCAGCGTAGACACAACGACGGAGGAAAAACTGTTTTTT. Translating gives CASSVDTTTEEKLFF. Combining the CDR3 with reference TRBV9 and TRBJ1-4 gives the whole variable domain DSGVTQTPKHLITATGQRVTLRCSPRSGDLSVYWYQQSLDQGLQFLIQYYNGEERAKGNILERFSAQQFPDLHSELNLSSLELGDSALYFCASSVDTTTEEKLFFGSGTQLSVL.

This chain uses TRBV7-9 with TRBJ1-1; D gene unclear. Germline loops: CDR1 SEHNR, CDR2 FQNEAQ (reference sequence). The CDR3 is 13 residues long. The germline V and J ends were trimmed by 5 bases and 4 bases, with 11 bases remaining between them. CDR3 coding DNA: TGTGCCAGCAGCCTTCCCCTCGGCACTGAAGCTTTCTTT. Protein product: CASSLPLGTEAFF.

The V gene is TRBV2, the J gene TRBJ1-2, with TRBD1 matching over 7 bases. Germline V gene lookup returns CDR1 SNHLY and CDR2 FYNNEI. V gave up 6 bases and J gave up 8 bases; unmatched junction bases: 9. The CDR3 runs 13 residues. The CDR3 nucleotides read TGTGCCAGCAGGGATGACAGGGCGGGGGGCTACACCTTC. It translates to CASRDDRAGGYTF.

This chain joins TRBV5-6 and TRBJ1-4, with 9 bases fitting TRBD1. CDR1 is SGHDT and CDR2 is YYEEEE in the germline V gene. The junction had 5 bases not matched to a gene; V was cut back by 3 bases and J by 5 bases. This CDR3 region has 15 residues. CDR3 region: CASSYTTGGNEKLFF. The CDR3 DNA is TGTGCCAGCAGCTACACGACAGGGGGGAATGAAAAACTGTTTTTT. The full variable domain, in which reference TRBV5-6 and TRBJ1-4 provide the parts outside the CDR3, is DAGVTQSPTHLIKTRGQQVTLRCSPKSGHDTVSWYQQALGQGPQFIFQYYEEEERQRGNFPDRFSGHQFPNYSSELNVNALLLGDSALYLCASSYTTGGNEKLFFGSGTQLSVL.

The V and J genes are TRBV9 and TRBJ1-2, with D uncertain. In germline, CDR1 is SGDLS, CDR2 YYNGEE. The CDR3 loop spans 14 amino acids. Trimming stripped 0 bases from V and 7 bases from J, with 13 bases between. In DNA form, the CDR3 reads TGTGCCAGCAGCGTAGGTGACGGTTTGGGTGGCTACACCTTC. Its protein product is CASSVGDGLGGYTF.

This sequence joins TRBV7-2 and TRBJ2-1; weak D call: TRBD2 (6 bases). Germline V CDR1 and CDR2: SGHTA, FQGNSA. This CDR3 has 15 amino acids. V was shortened by 5 bases and J by 3 bases, with 14 bases between the two germline ends. DNA of the CDR3: TGTGCCAGCAGCGCGGGGCGGCTAGACTACAATGAGCAGTTCTTC. It yields the protein CASSAGRLDYNEQFF.

This chain uses TRBV4-1 with TRBJ1-3; 7 bases align to TRBD1. CDR3 length equals 14 residues. The V gene's germline CDR1 is MGHRA and CDR2 YSYEKL. J lost 4 bases, V lost 7 bases, and 7 bases had no gene match. The CDR3 DNA reads as TGCGCCAGCACCGAGACAGGGACCGGAAACACCATATATTTT. Protein: CASTETGTGNTIYF.

The chain recombines TRBV6-5 with TRBJ1-2; D may be TRBD1 (6 bases). V was shortened by 5 bases and J by 8 bases, with 15 bases between the two germline ends. Looked up from germline, CDR1 is MNHEY and CDR2 is SVGAGI. CDR3 length equals 13 residues. The CDR3 region is CASSIGQLRGYTF. In DNA, the CDR3 is TGTGCCAGCAGTATCGGACAGCTTCGAGGCTACACCTTC.

The chain recombines TRBV7-6 with TRBJ1-2; D gene uncertain. Between the trimmed V and J ends, which lost 0 bases and 5 bases, there was a span of 13 bases. CDR3 length: 15 amino acids. Germline V gives CDR1 SGHVS, CDR2 FNYEAQ. DNA of the CDR3: TGTGCCAGCAGCTTAGCCTCCGACGGTGATTATGGCTACACCTTC. Protein: CASSLASDGDYGYTF.

This chain links TRBV5-6 with TRBJ1-3; no clear D gene. Germline V gene sequence: CDR1 SGHDT, CDR2 YYEEEE. The CDR3 is 15 residues long. Trimming took 0 bases from V and 2 from J, leaving 9 bases between them. The CDR3 sequence: CASSLGVNPGNTIYF. In DNA, the CDR3 is TGTGCCAGCAGCTTGGGGGTGAATCCTGGAAACACCATATATTTT.

The chain employs TRBV14 and TRBJ2-2, with D hard to call. Trimming took off 1 base at V and 4 bases at J, with 16 bases between the two ends. Germline V lookup: CDR1 SGHDN, CDR2 FVKESK. The CDR3 is made up of 17 amino acids. CDR3 bases: TGTGCCAGCAGCCAAGGATGGATTACCACCGCCACCGGGGAGCTGTTTTTT. Translation gives CASSQGWITTATGELFF.

The chain uses TRBV5-8 and TRBJ2-3, with D tentatively TRBD2 (5 bases). The germline V gene has CDR1 SGHTS and CDR2 YDEGEE. Trimming stripped 2 bases from V and 5 bases from J, with 6 bases between. This CDR3 has 12 amino acids. The CDR3: CASSFGRDTQYF. CDR3 in DNA: TGTGCCAGCAGCTTTGGGAGAGATACGCAGTATTTT.

The chain uses TRBV30 and TRBJ1-4; tentatively, D is TRBD1 (6 bases). Trimming took 1 base from V and 8 from J, leaving 11 bases between them. The CDR3 covers 13 residues. Germline CDR1 is GTSNPN and CDR2 is SVGIG (reference sequence). The CDR3 region has the DNA TGTGCCTGGAGTGACAGGGTTGGGGAAAAACTGTTTTTT. Translation: CAWSDRVGEKLFF. Complete variable domain (other parts from reference TRBV30 and TRBJ1-4): SQTIHQWPATLVQPVGSPLSLECTVEGTSNPNLYWYRQAAGRGLQLLFYSVGIGQISSEVPQNLSASRPQDRQFILSSKKLLLSDSGFYLCAWSDRVGEKLFFGSGTQLSVL.

The CDR3 sequence: CASSLDPAANYGYTF. In nucleotides, the CDR3 is TGCGCCAGCAGCTTGGATCCAGCCGCTAACTATGGCTACACCTTC. The rearrangement joins TRBV5-1 to TRBJ1-2; D remains ambiguous. Germline V gene data show CDR1 as SGHRS and CDR2 as YFSETQ. V was cut by 0 bases and J by 0 bases, with 9 bases left in between. CDR3 length equals 15 residues.

This clone was picked up one time. The chain carries TRBV6-5 and TRBJ1-6; TRBD1 matches 8 bases. The CDR3 length is 16 residues. V lost 2 bases and J lost 7; bases outside the gene matches: 7. Germline CDR1 reads MNHEY; CDR2 reads SVGAGI. CDR3 residues: CASSYLRGQVNSPLHF. The CDR3 DNA is TGTGCCAGCAGTTACCTCCGGGGACAGGTGAATTCACCCCTCCACTTT.

V and J are TRBV25-1 and TRBJ1-2; no firm D call. The CDR3 runs to 11 residues. CDR1 and CDR2 (germline): MGHDK, SYGVNS. V shed 4 bases and J shed 5 bases, with 5 bases lying between them. The CDR3 sequence is CASSGGYGYTF. The DNA of the CDR3 is TGTGCCAGCAGTGGCGGTTATGGCTACACCTTC.

The chain couples TRBV6-5 to TRBJ1-2; no reliable D call. Germline CDR1 reads MNHEY; CDR2 reads SVGAGI. V dropped 0 bases and J dropped 0 bases, with 8 bases sitting between them. This CDR3 is 15 amino acids long. The CDR3 sequence: CASSYSRLTNYGYTF. The DNA of the CDR3 is TGTGCCAGCAGTTACTCCAGGTTAACTAACTATGGCTACACCTTC.

This sequence joins TRBV28 and TRBJ1-5; D gene uncertain. Germline-derived CDR1 and CDR2 are MDHEN and SYDVKM. CDR3 size: 19 residues. V lost 6 bases to trimming and J lost 5 bases, with 29 bases between them. CDR3 DNA: TGTGCCAGCAGCCCCTTTTACCTCCAGACTGGACTTTTAGATCAGCCCCAGCATTTT. As protein: CASSPFYLQTGLLDQPQHF. Using reference TRBV28 and TRBJ1-5 for the parts outside the CDR3, the full variable domain is DVKVTQSSRYLVKRTGEKVFLECVQDMDHENMFWYRQDPGLGLRLIYFSYDVKMKEKGDIPEGYSVSREKKERFSLILESASTNQTSMYLCASSPFYLQTGLLDQPQHFGDGTRLSIL.

As DNA, the CDR3 is TGTGCCAGCAGTACAGGGGGCGGCAATCAGCCCCAGCATTTT. Translating gives CASSTGGGNQPQHF. The rearrangement uses TRBV6-5 and TRBJ1-5, with 9 bases aligning to TRBD1. The V and J ends lost 5 bases and 2 bases, in that order; junction bases with no gene match: 1. Germline CDR1 and CDR2: MNHEY and SVGAGI. The CDR3 length is 14 residues.

This chain connects TRBV18 to TRBJ2-2; TRBD1 matches 9 bases. V lost 3 bases, J lost 0 bases, and 11 bases stayed unmatched. Germline CDR1 reads KGHSH; CDR2 reads LQKENI. The CDR3 totals 19 residues. The chain's CDR3 is CASSPITYTGGSNTGELFF. The CDR3, as DNA: TGTGCCAGCTCACCCATAACCTATACAGGGGGCTCGAACACCGGGGAGCTGTTTTTT.

The chain links TRBV4-1 to TRBJ2-2; D uncertain. The V gene lost 4 bases and the J gene lost 2 bases, with 11 bases spanning the gap. CDR3 length equals 15 residues. Germline V CDR1 and CDR2: MGHRA, YSYEKL. In DNA, the CDR3 is TGCGCCAGCAGCCTCCAGTATAGTAACACCGGGGAGCTGTTTTTT. Its protein is CASSLQYSNTGELFF.

The J gene is TRBJ2-7, the V gene TRBV7-8; no reliable D call. The CDR3 runs to 16 residues. Germline assignment: CDR1 SGHVS and CDR2 FQNEAQ. V was clipped by 2 bases and J by 6 bases, with 20 bases between them. The CDR3: CASSLIGSLKAGEQYF. The CDR3 region has the DNA TGTGCCAGCAGCTTAATCGGCAGCCTAAAAGCCGGCGAGCAGTACTTC. The full variable domain, rest sourced from reference TRBV7-8 and TRBJ2-7, is GAGVSQSPRYKVAKRGQDVALRCDPISGHVSLFWYQQALGQGPEFLTYFQNEAQLDKSGLPSDRFFAERPEGSVSTLKIQRTQQEDSAVYLCASSLIGSLKAGEQYFGPGTRLTVT.

The chain couples TRBV5-1 to TRBJ1-1; perhaps TRBD1 as D (5 bases). Germline V gene sequence: CDR1 SGHRS, CDR2 YFSETQ. This CDR3 is 17 amino acids long. With 0 bases removed from V and 3 bases from J, the gap between germline ends came to 18 bases. CDR3 bases: TGCGCCAGCAGCTTGGATTACCGGGGGGGTTCGGACACTGAAGCTTTCTTT. Translation: CASSLDYRGGSDTEAFF.